This TCR beta chain was identified in a study of radiotherapy plus CTLA-4 blockade in lung cancer. About the research overall: Overall, around 20% of patients showed an objective response, while approximately 30% attained disease control. Whole-study findings and limits: It was early blood T cell clone dynamics, with interferon-beta, that reportedly best predicted response. Tumor-derived TCR clones expanded in blood after radiotherapy plus ipilimumab.

Sequencing used immunoSEQ multiplex PCR; TCRdb keeps in-frame clones, though not all of them. The sample lists about 77,000 clones, around 74% occurring once. CTLA-4 blockade with ipilimumab, together with focal radiation, was given to patients with chemo-refractory metastatic non-small-cell lung cancer. The V and J ends lost 0 bases and 4 bases respectively, with 12 bases between them. The CDR3 covers 15 residues. Germline V CDR1 and CDR2: LNHDA, SQIVND (reference sequence). To note about this clone: Its antigen remains unknown.

The V call is TRBV19, the J call TRBJ2-5; possibly TRBD1 for D (6 bases). The clonotype was recovered from a human donor with non-small cell lung cancer whose response to radiotherapy plus ipilimumab could not be evaluated. The source material was peripheral blood, sampled from a patient treated with radiotherapy plus ipilimumab. For the CDR3, the DNA is TGTGCCAGTAGTATAGATATCGGCAGGGGAGAGACCCAGTACTTC. Its protein is CASSIDIGRGETQYF.